This TCR beta chain was captured by sequencing in a study of cytomegalovirus exposure and HLA in healthy donors. The wider study: Earlier, almost 120 million unique TCR beta sequences were recovered from 200 million or so T cells by an analysis.

Both 60 Vbeta primers and 13 Jbeta primers went into the PCR. The repertoire was sequenced with immunoSEQ multiplex PCR; TCRdb's copy has only in-frame clones and lacks some. This sample carries approximately 110,000 clones, with 3.6% going to the ten biggest clones. The V and J ends lost 1 base and 4 bases, in that order; junction bases with no gene match: 10. This CDR3 is 17 amino acids long. Germline assignment: CDR1 GTSNPN and CDR2 SVGIG (reference sequence). This TCR was sampled from a man between 18 and 29 years old in good health and CMV-seronegative. The V gene is TRBV30, the J gene TRBJ2-5; 12 nucleotides match TRBD2. What was sequenced was PBMCs. Written as DNA, the CDR3 is TGTGCCTGGAGTGACAACGGACTAGCGGGATTATCAGAGACCCAGTACTTC. The encoded protein is CAWSDNGLAGLSETQYF.